These 12 T cell receptor beta chains share one sample of origin, sequenced in a study of PD-1 blockade in classical Hodgkin lymphoma. Patients all relapsed after autologous stem cell transplantation, and there was variation in brentuximab vedotin exposure. Produced via immunoSEQ multiplex PCR; TCRdb's table is partial and in-frame only. Among 72,000 or so clones listed, approximately 94% were seen once. The specimen comprised peripheral blood mononuclear cells (PBMCs), sampled at baseline. These receptor sequences come from a human donor with classical Hodgkin lymphoma.

The chain uses TRBV5-6 and TRBJ1-1; no firm D call. V was shortened by 4 bases and J by 5 bases, with 18 bases between the two germline ends. Germline loops: CDR1 SGHDT, CDR2 YYEEEE. The CDR3 runs 15 residues. The CDR3 DNA follows: TGTGCCAGCAGCCCTCTCGGTGGGGTAGGGACTGAAGCTTTCTTT. This gives the protein CASSPLGGVGTEAFF.

The chain couples TRBV5-1 to TRBJ2-7, with TRBD2 matching over 11 bases. Germline assignment: CDR1 SGHRS and CDR2 YFSETQ. The J segment lost 3 bases and the V segment lost 4 bases, leaving 3 bases of the junction unmatched. This CDR3 contains 14 residues. CDR3 bases: TGCGCCAGCAGCGGGGGGACTAGCGGCTACGAGCAGTACTTC. It translates to CASSGGTSGYEQYF.

For the CDR3, the DNA is TGTGCCAGCGGCCGGACAGGGGGATTGATGGATACGCAGTATTTT. Its translation is CASGRTGGLMDTQYF. The J gene is TRBJ2-3, the V gene TRBV2, with 10 bases that match TRBD1. V was pared by 8 bases and J by 6 bases, with 11 bases of the junction left unmatched. CDR1 is SNHLY and CDR2 is FYNNEI in the germline V gene. The CDR3 covers 15 residues.

The chain uses TRBV9 and TRBJ1-5; D is uncertain. Germline assignment: CDR1 SGDLS and CDR2 YYNGEE. The CDR3 has 15 residues. Trimming pared 4 bases from V and 6 bases from J, leaving 17 bases between. The CDR3 DNA follows: TGTGCCAGCAGCCCTGAGGCCTCCGGAGTTCAGCCCCAGCATTTT. Protein sequence: CASSPEASGVQPQHF.

The chain links TRBV4-3 to TRBJ1-2, with 8 bases fitting TRBD1. The germline CDR1 and CDR2 sequences are LGHNA and YSLEER. The trim removed 1 base at V and 2 bases at J, leaving 6 bases unmatched. The CDR3 is 16 residues long. CDR3 in amino acids: CASSQGATGENYGYTF. The CDR3 coding sequence is TGCGCCAGCAGCCAAGGGGCGACAGGGGAAAACTATGGCTACACCTTC.

The chain links TRBV5-1 to TRBJ2-4; 9 bases align to TRBD2. Germline CDR1 reads SGHRS; CDR2 reads YFSETQ. The CDR3 contains 21 residues. V shed 0 bases, J shed 0 bases, and the junction held 16 bases outside the gene matches. The CDR3 DNA reads as TGCGCCAGCAGCTTGGCCCCTAGCGGGATGTGGTTTATTTTAGCCAAAAACATTCAGTACTTC. Its translation is CASSLAPSGMWFILAKNIQYF.

The chain is built from TRBV2 and TRBJ2-1; D not certain. The CDR3 runs 16 residues. Trimming left V 3 bases short and J 1 base short, with 13 bases between. Germline values: CDR1 SNHLY, CDR2 FYNNEI. CDR3 region: CASSDGDPISYNEQFF. CDR3 in DNA: TGTGCCAGCAGTGATGGAGATCCCATTTCCTACAATGAGCAGTTCTTC. Supplemented by reference TRBV2 and TRBJ2-1, the full variable domain reads EPEVTQTPSHQVTQMGQEVILRCVPISNHLYFYWYRQILGQKVEFLVSFYNNEISEKSEIFDDQFSVERPDGSNFTLKIRSTKLEDSAMYFCASSDGDPISYNEQFFGPGTRLTVL.

This clone occurred once. The chain carries TRBV29-1 and TRBJ1-2, with D unclear. Germline V gene data show CDR1 as SQVTM and CDR2 as ANQGSEA. The CDR3 contains 16 residues. The germline V and J ends were trimmed by 0 bases and 0 bases, with 14 bases remaining between them. This chain's CDR3 is CSVEEIRAVTNYGYTF. The CDR3 region has the DNA TGCAGCGTTGAAGAGATTCGGGCAGTCACTAACTATGGCTACACCTTC. The variable domain in full, with the rest retrieved from reference TRBV29-1 and TRBJ1-2, is SAVISQKPSRDICQRGTSLTIQCQVDSQVTMMFWYRQQPGQSLTLIATANQGSEATYESGFVIDKFPISRPNLTFSTLTVSNMSPEDSSIYLCSVEEIRAVTNYGYTFGSGTRLTVV.

This sequence joins TRBV7-9 and TRBJ2-1, with D possibly matching TRBD2 (6 bases). This CDR3 has 16 residues. Germline V lookup: CDR1 SEHNR, CDR2 FQNEAQ (reference sequence). V shed 1 base and J shed 7 bases, with 17 bases lying between them. CDR3 amino acids: CASSLVNGGRTNEQFF. CDR3 nucleotide sequence: TGTGCCAGCAGCTTAGTGAACGGGGGTAGGACGAATGAGCAGTTCTTC.

The gene calls are TRBV11-3 and TRBJ2-5; 7 bases fit TRBD2. Germline V gives CDR1 SGHNT, CDR2 YENEEA. The ends lost 5 bases at V and 1 base at J; junction bases unmatched: 10. The CDR3 spans 16 residues. CDR3 DNA sequence: TGTGCCAGCAGCCCTTCCACTAGCGAGCCCCAAGAGACCCAGTACTTC. Translation: CASSPSTSEPQETQYF.

The V and J genes are TRBV7-3 and TRBJ2-7; D remains ambiguous. Per germline, CDR1 SGHTA and CDR2 FQGTGA. V was trimmed by 0 bases and J by 6 bases, leaving 9 bases between them. CDR3 length: 13 amino acids. The DNA of the CDR3 is TGTGCCAGCAGCTTAACGGGTGTATCCGAGCAGTACTTC. Encoded protein: CASSLTGVSEQYF.

This chain links TRBV30 with TRBJ1-1; TRBD1 might be the D (5 bases). The germline V gene encodes CDR1 GTSNPN and CDR2 SVGIG (reference sequence). This CDR3 has 13 residues. Trimming took 0 bases from V and 1 from J, leaving 6 bases between them. CDR3 amino acids: CAWSVGQNTEAFF. DNA of the CDR3: TGTGCCTGGAGTGTTGGACAGAACACTGAAGCTTTCTTT.